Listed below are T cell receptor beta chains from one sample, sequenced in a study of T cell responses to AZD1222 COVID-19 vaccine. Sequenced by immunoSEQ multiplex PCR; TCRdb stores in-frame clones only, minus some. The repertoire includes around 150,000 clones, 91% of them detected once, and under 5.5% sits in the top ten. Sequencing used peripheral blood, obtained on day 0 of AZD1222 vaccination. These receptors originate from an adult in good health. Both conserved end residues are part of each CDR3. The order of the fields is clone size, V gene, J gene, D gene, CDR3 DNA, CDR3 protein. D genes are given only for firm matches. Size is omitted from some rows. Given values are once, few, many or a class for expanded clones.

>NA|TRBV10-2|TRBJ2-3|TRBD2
TGCGCCAGCAGTGAGGGCCGGCGGGAGAGTTCAGATACGCAGTATTTT
CASSEGRRESSDTQYF
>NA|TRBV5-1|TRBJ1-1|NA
TGCGCCAGCAGCTTGGCATCCCCAGGGCGGGGCACTGAAGCTTTCTTT
CASSLASPGRGTEAFF
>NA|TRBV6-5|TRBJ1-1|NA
TGTGCCAGCAGTTACGGGGGGAGGAGGACTGAAGCTTTCTTT
CASSYGGRRTEAFF
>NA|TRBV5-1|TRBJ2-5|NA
TGCGCCAGCAAATCGACACCACAAGAGACCCAGTACTTC
CASKSTPQETQYF
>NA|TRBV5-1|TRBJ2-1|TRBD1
TGCGCCAGCAGCTTGGACATGACAGGGAAGTACGATGAGCAGTTCTTC
CASSLDMTGKYDEQFF
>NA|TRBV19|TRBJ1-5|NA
TGTGCCAGTAGTATTGGGGGACCCGGTAATCAGCCCCAGCATTTT
CASSIGGPGNQPQHF
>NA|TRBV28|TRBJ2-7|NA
TGTGCCAGCAGTTTACTGCCCCTCGGCAGCTACGACTACGAGCAGTACTTC
CASSLLPLGSYDYEQYF
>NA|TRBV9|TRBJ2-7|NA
TGTGCCAGCACCGTGGGCTACGAGCAGTACTTC
CASTVGYEQYF
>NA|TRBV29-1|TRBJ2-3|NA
TGCAGCGTTGCAAGAGATACGCAGTATTTT
CSVARDTQYF
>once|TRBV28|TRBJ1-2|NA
TGTGCCAGCCACACCCCGAGACGGGCTTCGTTTGGCTACACCTTC
CASHTPRRASFGYTF
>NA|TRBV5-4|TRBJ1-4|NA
TGTGCCAGCAGCTCAGCCAGAACTAATGAAAAACTGTTTTTT
CASSSARTNEKLFF
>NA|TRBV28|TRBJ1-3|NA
TGTGCCAGCAGTCCATTACAGGGAACCATATATTTT
CASSPLQGTIYF
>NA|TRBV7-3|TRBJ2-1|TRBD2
TGTGCCAGCAGCTTAAGCGGGAGTGGTTCCTACAATGAGCAGTTCTTC
CASSLSGSGSYNEQFF
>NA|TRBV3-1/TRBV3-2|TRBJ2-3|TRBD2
TGTGCCAGCAGCCAACAAACTAGCGGTAGCACAGATACGCAGTATTTT
CASSQQTSGSTDTQYF
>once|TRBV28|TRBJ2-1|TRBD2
TGTGCCAGCAGTTCCGGACTAGCGGGCCTCTACAATGAGCAGTTCTTC
CASSSGLAGLYNEQFF
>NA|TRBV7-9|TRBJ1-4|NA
TGTGCCAGCAGCTCCCCGGGCCCAACTAATGAAAAACTGTTTTTT
CASSSPGPTNEKLFF
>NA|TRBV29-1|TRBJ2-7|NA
TGCAGCGTTGCACAGAACTACGAGCAGTACTTC
CSVAQNYEQYF
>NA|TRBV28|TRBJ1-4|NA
TGTGCCAGCACCTCACAGTGGGTTAATGAAAAACTGTTTTTT
CASTSQWVNEKLFF
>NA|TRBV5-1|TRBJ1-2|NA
TGCGCCAGCAGCTCAGGACAGTTGGACGGCTACACCTTC
CASSSGQLDGYTF
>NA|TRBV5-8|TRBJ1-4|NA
TGTGCCAGCAGCGCGGACACAACTAATGAAAAACTGTTTTTT
CASSADTTNEKLFF
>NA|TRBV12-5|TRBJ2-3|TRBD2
TGTGCTAGTGGGGCGGGGGACACAGATACGCAGTATTTT
CASGAGDTDTQYF
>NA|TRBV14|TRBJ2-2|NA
TGTGCCAGCAGCCAACAAACCTACTCCGGGGAGCTGTTTTTT
CASSQQTYSGELFF
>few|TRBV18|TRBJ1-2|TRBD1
TGTGCCAGCTCAGTCGGACAGGGGAAGGACACCTTC
CASSVGQGKDTF
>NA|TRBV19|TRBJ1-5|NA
TGTGCCAGTAGTACCCTCGACAGTACGGGTCAGGCCCAGCATTTT
CASSTLDSTGQAQHF
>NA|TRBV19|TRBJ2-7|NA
TGTGCCAGTAGTATTTCTTGGGGGGCCCTCCACGAGCAGTACTTC
CASSISWGALHEQYF
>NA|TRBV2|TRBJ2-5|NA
TGTGCCAGCAGTGAAGCCCGGACATACCAAGAGACCCAGTACTTC
CASSEARTYQETQYF
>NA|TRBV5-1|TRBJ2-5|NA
TGCGCCAGCAGCGGGAAATGGGCCCTAGAAGGGGAGACCCAGTACTTC
CASSGKWALEGETQYF
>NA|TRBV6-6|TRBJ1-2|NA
TGTGCCAGCACCTCACCAGGAGGCTACACCTTC
CASTSPGGYTF
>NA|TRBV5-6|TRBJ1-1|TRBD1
TGTGCCAGCAGCTTGGGACAGGGGATCACTGAAGCTTTCTTT
CASSLGQGITEAFF
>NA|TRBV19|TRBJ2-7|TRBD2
TGTGCCAGTAGTATAGAACTAGCGGGAGTCGGTTACGAGCAGTACTTC
CASSIELAGVGYEQYF
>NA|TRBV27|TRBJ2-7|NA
TGTGCCAGCAGTTTATCCGGTGGGGCCCCCTACGAGCAGTACTTC
CASSLSGGAPYEQYF
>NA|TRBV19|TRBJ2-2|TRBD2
TGTGCCAGTACTAGCACTAGCGGGAGGAACACCGGGGAGCTGTTTTTT
CASTSTSGRNTGELFF
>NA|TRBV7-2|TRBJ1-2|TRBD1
TGTGCCAGCAGGGACGGACAGGAATATGGCTACACCTTC
CASRDGQEYGYTF
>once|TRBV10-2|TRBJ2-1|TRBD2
TGCGCCAGCAGTGACCCCGGGACTAGCGGATACAATGAGCAGTTCTTC
CASSDPGTSGYNEQFF
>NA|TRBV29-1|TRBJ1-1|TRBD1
TGCAGCGTTGGGGGATCGGGGACAGGGTCCACTGAAGCTTTCTTT
CSVGGSGTGSTEAFF
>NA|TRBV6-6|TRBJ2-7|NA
TGTGCCAGCAGTTACTCGTCTAGCCCCGAGCAGTACTTC
CASSYSSSPEQYF
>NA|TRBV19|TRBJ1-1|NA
TGTGCCAGTAGTATTGCGCCGGAACCGAACACTGAAGCTTTCTTT
CASSIAPEPNTEAFF
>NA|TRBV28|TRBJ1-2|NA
TGTGCCAGCAGTTTAGGGCAGAACTATGGCTACACCTTC
CASSLGQNYGYTF
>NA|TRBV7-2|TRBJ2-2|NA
TGTGCCAGCAGGAAATACGACACCGGGGAGCTGTTTTTT
CASRKYDTGELFF
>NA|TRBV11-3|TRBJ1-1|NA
TGTGCCAGCAGCTTAGATGACCACCTGAACACTGAAGCTTTCTTT
CASSLDDHLNTEAFF
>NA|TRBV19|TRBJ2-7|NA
TGTGCCAGTCGGGGGCTAGCGGACCACGAGCAGTACTTC
CASRGLADHEQYF
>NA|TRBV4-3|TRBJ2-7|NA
TGCGCCAGCAGCCAAGATATCGAAGTCGAGCAGTACTTC
CASSQDIEVEQYF